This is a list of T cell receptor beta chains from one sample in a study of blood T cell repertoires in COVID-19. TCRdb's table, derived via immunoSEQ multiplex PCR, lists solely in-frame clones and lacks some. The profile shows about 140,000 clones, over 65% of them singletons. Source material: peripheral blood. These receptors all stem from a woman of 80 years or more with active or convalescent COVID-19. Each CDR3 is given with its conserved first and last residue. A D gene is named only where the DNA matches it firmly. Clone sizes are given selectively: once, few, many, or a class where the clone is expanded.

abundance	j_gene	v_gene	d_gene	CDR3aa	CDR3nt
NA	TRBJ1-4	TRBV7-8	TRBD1	CASSPRDRVANEKLFF	TGTGCCAGCAGCCCAAGAGACAGGGTGGCTAATGAAAAACTGTTTTTT
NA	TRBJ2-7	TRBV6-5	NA	CASSRDTSYEQYF	TGTGCCAGCAGTCGGGACACCTCCTACGAGCAGTACTTC
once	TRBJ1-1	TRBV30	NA	CAWSELGEAFF	TGTGCCTGGAGCGAACTAGGTGAAGCTTTCTTT
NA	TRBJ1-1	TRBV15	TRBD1	CATSSPGQGTAGEAFF	TGTGCCACCAGCTCACCGGGACAGGGGACTGCTGGAGAAGCTTTCTTT
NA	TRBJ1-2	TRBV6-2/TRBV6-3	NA	CASSYGAKGGYTF	TGTGCCAGCAGTTACGGGGCCAAAGGCGGCTACACCTTC
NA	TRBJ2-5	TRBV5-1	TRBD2	CASSFSLADQETQYF	TGCGCCAGCAGCTTTTCTCTAGCGGATCAAGAGACCCAGTACTTC
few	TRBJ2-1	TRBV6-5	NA	CASSRTGNDEQFF	TGTGCCAGCAGCCGTACAGGGAACGATGAGCAGTTCTTC
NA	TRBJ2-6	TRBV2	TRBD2	CASRLAGFSGANVLTF	TGTGCCAGCAGACTAGCGGGATTCTCTGGGGCCAACGTCCTGACTTTC
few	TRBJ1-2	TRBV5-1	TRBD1	CASSLPGQGLGYTF	TGCGCCAGCAGCTTACCGGGACAGGGTCTTGGCTACACCTTC
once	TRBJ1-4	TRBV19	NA	CASSIGGNEKLFF	TGTGCCAGTAGTATAGGCGGTAATGAAAAACTGTTTTTT
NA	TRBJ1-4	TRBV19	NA	CASTSGRLNEKLFF	NA